The 20 T cell receptor beta chains below all came from one sample that was sequenced in a study of T cell repertoires in cytomegalovirus infection. TCRdb re-called the reads with MiXCR, one entry per CDR3 protein. The sample carries about 120,000 distinct CDR3 sequences, roughly a tenth recorded once. No antigen has been assigned to these receptors. The source material was PBMCs, sequenced either directly or after in vitro stimulation (not recorded which). The receptors derive from a human donor in good health (CMV status not recorded). Some clones in this sample may be carry-over from other donors' samples.

The chain joins TRBV7-2 to TRBJ2-1, with TRBD2 identical over 7 bases. This CDR3 spans 14 amino acids. The germline V gene has CDR1 SGHTA and CDR2 FQGNSA. The V segment lost 1 base and the J segment 9 bases; nucleotides outside the gene matches: 6. The CDR3 reads CASSLGAGVGEQFF. In nucleotides, the CDR3 is TGTGCCAGCAGCTTAGGTGCGGGAGTTGGTGAGCAGTTCTTC. Based on the CDR3 plus reference TRBV7-2 and TRBJ2-1, the full variable domain is GAGVSQSPSNKVTEKGKDVELRCDPISGHTALYWYRQSLGQGLEFLIYFQGNSAPDKSGLPSDRFSAERTGGSVSTLTIQRTQQEDSAVYLCASSLGAGVGEQFFGPGTRLTVL.

This clonotype was detected many times. The rearrangement links TRBV28 to TRBJ1-1; D not certain. The CDR3 has 11 amino acids. CDR1 is MDHEN, CDR2 SYDVKM, per germline. The V gene lost 10 bases and the J gene lost 0 bases, with 6 bases spanning the gap. CDR3 sequence (DNA): TGTGCCACCTATTTGAACACTGAAGCTTTCTTT. Translated, it gives CATYLNTEAFF.

In this sample, this clonotype turned up a few times. The genes are TRBV5-1 and TRBJ2-5; D unresolved. There are 14 residues in the CDR3. Germline V gene sequence: CDR1 SGHRS, CDR2 YFSETQ. V was pared by 2 bases and J by 10 bases, with 18 bases between. This CDR3 reads CASSLIGPSVDQYF. In DNA form, the CDR3 reads TGCGCCAGCAGCTTAATCGGACCGTCGGTCGACCAGTACTTC.

DNA for the CDR3: TGTGCCAGCAGCCCTGTCGCTCGGGATGGCTACACCTTC. Protein sequence: CASSPVARDGYTF. The J gene is TRBJ1-2, the V gene TRBV7-9; D is uncertain. CDR1 SEHNR and CDR2 FQNEAQ come from the germline V gene (reference sequence). V gave up 5 bases and J gave up 6 bases, with 13 bases separating them. There are 13 residues in the CDR3.

This clonotype occurred a few times. It may be a read error: a sequence one base away is much more abundant. The chain uses TRBV11-2 and TRBJ2-2; perhaps TRBD2 as D (5 bases). The germline V gene has CDR1 SGHAT and CDR2 FQNNGV. The CDR3 contains 16 residues. The CDR3 DNA is TGTACCAGCAGCTTAGGAGTGCTCCGGGGCACCGGGGAGCTGTTTTTT. Encoded protein: CTSSLGVLRGTGELFF.

The V gene is TRBV6-1, the J gene TRBJ1-1; D call uncertain. The CDR3 sequence is 11 residues long. Germline V lookup: CDR1 MNHNS, CDR2 SASEGT. V lost 6 bases and J 7 bases, leaving 9 bases between the germline ends. The CDR3 reads CASSRPGEAFF. In DNA form, the CDR3 reads TGTGCCAGCAGCCGCCCTGGTGAAGCTTTCTTT.

This clonotype was observed a few times. V is TRBV5-4 and J is TRBJ2-5; TRBD1 agrees at 8 bases. Germline values: CDR1 SGHNT, CDR2 YYREEE (reference sequence). The CDR3 covers 14 residues. J gave up 4 bases and V 2 bases, and 4 bases lay outside the gene matches. CDR3: CASSFAGGRETQYF. As DNA, the CDR3 is TGTGCCAGCAGCTTCGCAGGGGGCAGAGAGACCCAGTACTTC. Together with reference TRBV5-4 and TRBJ2-5, the CDR3 gives the full variable domain: ETGVTQSPTHLIKTRGQQVTLRCSSQSGHNTVSWYQQALGQGPQFIFQYYREEENGRGNFPPRFSGLQFPNYSSELNVNALELDDSALYLCASSFAGGRETQYFGPGTRLLVL.

This clonotype was detected many times. The V and J genes are TRBV7-2 and TRBJ2-3; D call uncertain. The CDR3 consists of 16 residues. Per germline, CDR1 SGHTA and CDR2 FQGNSA. Trimming stripped 0 bases from V and 4 bases from J, with 14 bases between. The CDR3 DNA sequence: TGTGCCAGCAGCTTAGCGGGCCGAAACGCACCAGATACGCAGTATTTT. Translated: CASSLAGRNAPDTQYF.

This clonotype occurred many times. The chain uses TRBV11-2 and TRBJ2-1; D uncertain. V was cut by 5 bases and J by 6 bases, with 11 bases left in between. The CDR3 has 13 residues. Germline loops: CDR1 SGHAT, CDR2 FQNNGV. The DNA for the CDR3 is TGTGCCAGCAGCCAGAGCCTGCGCAATGAGCAGTTCTTC. This sequence encodes CASSQSLRNEQFF.

The V and J genes are TRBV4-1 and TRBJ2-1; no clear D gene. The CDR3 totals 13 residues. CDR1 and CDR2 from the germline V gene are MGHRA and YSYEKL. V was clipped by 1 base and J by 7 bases, with 8 bases between them. Here the CDR3 reads CASSQVRCNEQFF. The CDR3 bases are TGCGCCAGCAGCCAAGTTCGGTGTAATGAGCAGTTCTTC.

Ten or more counts support this clonotype. The gene calls are TRBV7-8 and TRBJ2-2, with 9 bases lining up with TRBD2. Germline lookup yields CDR1 SGHVS and CDR2 FQNEAQ. The CDR3 loop spans 17 amino acids. Trimming cost V 1 base and J 4 bases; bases outside gene matches: 7. The CDR3 bases are TGTGCCAGCAGCTTAGGGTTAGCGGGAGCGGGCACCGGGGAGCTGTTTTTT. Amino acids: CASSLGLAGAGTGELFF. The full variable domain, rest sourced from reference TRBV7-8 and TRBJ2-2, is GAGVSQSPRYKVAKRGQDVALRCDPISGHVSLFWYQQALGQGPEFLTYFQNEAQLDKSGLPSDRFFAERPEGSVSTLKIQRTQQEDSAVYLCASSLGLAGAGTGELFFGEGSRLTVL.

This clonotype has a count of ten or more. This sequence joins TRBV7-2 and TRBJ2-1; maybe TRBD1 (5 bases). Germline CDR1 SGHTA, CDR2 FQGNSA. With 2 bases removed from V and 5 bases from J, the gap between germline ends came to 13 bases. The CDR3 sequence is 15 residues long. The CDR3 nucleotides are TGTGCCAGCAGCTTAAATTTCGCAGGGAACAATGAGCAGTTCTTC. It yields the protein CASSLNFAGNNEQFF.

This clonotype was found many times. The chain recombines TRBV7-2 with TRBJ2-5, with 9 bases lining up with TRBD2. In germline, CDR1 is SGHTA, CDR2 FQGNSA. After removal of 5 bases from V and 4 bases from J, the junction contained 8 bases not matched to a gene. The CDR3 spans 15 residues. The CDR3 DNA sequence: TGTGCCAGCAGCCTCATGCTAGCGGGACGAGAGACCCAGTACTTC. Protein: CASSLMLAGRETQYF.

This clonotype was detected many times. J is TRBJ2-1 and V is TRBV7-9; perhaps TRBD1 as D (6 bases). V was pared by 5 bases and J by 9 bases, with 17 bases between. Germline values: CDR1 SEHNR, CDR2 FQNEAQ (reference sequence). The CDR3 has 14 amino acids. The CDR3 bases are TGTGCCAGCAGCGATAACTTCAGGGGTGGTGAGCAGTTCTTC. It encodes CASSDNFRGGEQFF.

This clonotype showed up many times. V usage is TRBV2 and J usage is TRBJ2-7, with TRBD1 identical over 8 bases. Trimming at V came to 10 bases and at J to 3 bases, leaving 8 bases not matched to a gene. This CDR3 has 13 amino acids. Per germline, CDR1 SNHLY and CDR2 FYNNEI. CDR3 bases: TGTGCCATAGACAGGGGAAGTGGCTACGAGCAGTACTTC. This gives the protein CAIDRGSGYEQYF.

This clonotype was counted at least ten times. V gene TRBV12-3 or TRBV12-4 combines with J gene TRBJ2-1; 7 bases match TRBD1. After removal of 6 bases from V and 3 bases from J, the junction contained 8 bases not matched to a gene. The CDR3 consists of 15 residues. CDR3 nucleotide sequence: TGTGCCAGCAGGATGCAGGGGGTTGGCTACAATGAGCAGTTCTTC. Amino acids: CASRMQGVGYNEQFF.

This clonotype was seen only a few times. This chain uses TRBV19 with TRBJ1-2, with 7 bases lining up with TRBD1. This CDR3 comprises 12 residues. V was clipped by 4 bases and J by 7 bases; unmatched bases: 3. Germline V gene sequence: CDR1 LNHDA, CDR2 SQIVND (reference sequence). CDR3 coding DNA: TGTGCCAGTAGTAGGGGGACAGTTGGCTACACCTTC. Amino acids: CASSRGTVGYTF.

There are many counts of this clonotype. The CDR3 region has the DNA TGCGCCAGCAGCCAAGATACGGCGGGGCAATCACCCCTCCACTTT. This sequence encodes CASSQDTAGQSPLHF. The chain combines TRBV4-3 with TRBJ1-6, with a tentative D call TRBD1 (5 bases). The V end lost 0 bases, the J end lost 10 bases, and 13 bases lay between the germline ends. CDR1 is LGHNA, CDR2 YSLEER, per germline. The CDR3 loop spans 15 amino acids.

The chain has TRBV27 and TRBJ2-1, with 10 bases fitting TRBD2. The CDR3 runs 17 residues. Germline lookup yields CDR1 MNHEY and CDR2 SMNVEV (reference sequence). Losses at the gene ends were 6 bases for V and 7 bases for J; bases not matched to a gene: 15. The CDR3 nucleotides read TGTGCCAGCAGCCAGATGGTAACTAGCGGGATGGGGAATGAGCAGTTCTTC. Its translation is CASSQMVTSGMGNEQFF.

The rearrangement links TRBV7-3 to TRBJ2-7; 9 nucleotides line up with TRBD1. The junction had 5 bases not matched to a gene; V was cut back by 5 bases and J by 3 bases. CDR3 length equals 14 residues. CDR1 and CDR2 from the germline V gene are SGHTA and FQGTGA. Here the CDR3 DNA reads TGTGCCAGCAGCCCCCAGGGACAGGGCTACGAGCAGTACTTC. This gives the protein CASSPQGQGYEQYF.